This TCR beta chain was sequenced in a study of control samples from healthy donors and cancer patients. Libraries were prepared by immunoSEQ multiplex PCR; TCRdb keeps only in-frame clonotypes and omits some of them. The table shows approximately 97,000 clones, with roughly 92% occurring only once. Trimming removed 5 bases from V and 6 bases from J; junction bases left unmatched: 9. This CDR3 has 14 amino acids. CDR1 and CDR2 from the germline V gene are SEHNR and FQNEAQ (reference sequence). The sequence was obtained from a human donor in good health. The donor label of this sample is uncertain. The gene calls are TRBV7-9 and TRBJ1-2; 7 bases match TRBD1. The material sequenced was blood. CDR3 nucleotides: TGTGCCAGCAGCGTAACCGGGACAGACGATGGCTACACCTTC. It specifies CASSVTGTDDGYTF.